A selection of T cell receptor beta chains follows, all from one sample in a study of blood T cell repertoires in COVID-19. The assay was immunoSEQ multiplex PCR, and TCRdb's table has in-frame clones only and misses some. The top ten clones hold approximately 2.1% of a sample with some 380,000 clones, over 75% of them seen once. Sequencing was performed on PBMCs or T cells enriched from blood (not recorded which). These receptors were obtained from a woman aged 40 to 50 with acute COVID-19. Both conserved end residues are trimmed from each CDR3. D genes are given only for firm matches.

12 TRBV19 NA ASSIRVSGTEAF
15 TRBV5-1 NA ASSKRTGNSGANVLT
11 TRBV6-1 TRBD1 ASSETGVQPQH
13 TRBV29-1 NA SVAINRAPNEKLF
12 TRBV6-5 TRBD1 ASTTGGIGNTIY
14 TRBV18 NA ASLPGGTVSNQPQH
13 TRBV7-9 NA ASSPIKGQNTEAF
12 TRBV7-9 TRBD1 ASSPQGVNTEAF
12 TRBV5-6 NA ASSTLEGLNTIY
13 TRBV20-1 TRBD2 SASALAGGADTQY
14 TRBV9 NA ASSGGQDSSTDTQY
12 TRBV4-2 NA ASSQEVLYYEQY
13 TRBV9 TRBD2 ASSLSGTSGNEQF
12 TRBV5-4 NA ASSSRDGLYEQY
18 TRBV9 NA ASSAEPPGTTALPVYGYT
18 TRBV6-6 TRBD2 ASSLHGPLSGGAWGETQY
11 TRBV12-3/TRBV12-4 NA ASSFKPGNTIY
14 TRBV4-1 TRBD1 ASSQGPGQGDKKLF
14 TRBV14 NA ASSQDRRGRGDTQY
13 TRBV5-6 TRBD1 ASSPLTGTGNTIY
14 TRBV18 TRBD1 ASSPRDRDLRTEAF
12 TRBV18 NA ASSQALFPDTQY
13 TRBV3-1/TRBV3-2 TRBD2 ASSQTSGMRNEQF
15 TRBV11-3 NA ASSYPGYRTCNQPQH
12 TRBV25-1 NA ASRVRDHNSPLH
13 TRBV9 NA ASSPRWGGADTQY
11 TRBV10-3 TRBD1 ANGQGGTYEQY
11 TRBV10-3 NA AIEGASTDTQY
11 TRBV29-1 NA SVTPGRGQPQH
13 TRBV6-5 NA ASSYSIARGNTIY
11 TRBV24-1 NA ATSGWAHNEQF
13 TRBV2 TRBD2 ASRRLAGTTGELF
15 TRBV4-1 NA ASSQDNRRSTNEKLF